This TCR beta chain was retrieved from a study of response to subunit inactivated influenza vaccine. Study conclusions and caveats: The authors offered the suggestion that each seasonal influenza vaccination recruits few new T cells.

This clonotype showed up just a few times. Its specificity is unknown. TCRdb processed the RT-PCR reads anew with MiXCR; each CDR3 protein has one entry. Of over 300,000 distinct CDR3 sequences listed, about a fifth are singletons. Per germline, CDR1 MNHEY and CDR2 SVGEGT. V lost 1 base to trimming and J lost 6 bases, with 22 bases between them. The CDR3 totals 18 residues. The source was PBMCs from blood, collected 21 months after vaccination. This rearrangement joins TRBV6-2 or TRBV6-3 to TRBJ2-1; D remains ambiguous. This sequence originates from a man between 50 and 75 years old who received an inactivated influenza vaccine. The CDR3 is CASSYYGTTLAHSNEQFF. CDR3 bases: TGTGCCAGCAGTTACTACGGAACTACATTAGCACACAGCAATGAGCAGTTCTTC.